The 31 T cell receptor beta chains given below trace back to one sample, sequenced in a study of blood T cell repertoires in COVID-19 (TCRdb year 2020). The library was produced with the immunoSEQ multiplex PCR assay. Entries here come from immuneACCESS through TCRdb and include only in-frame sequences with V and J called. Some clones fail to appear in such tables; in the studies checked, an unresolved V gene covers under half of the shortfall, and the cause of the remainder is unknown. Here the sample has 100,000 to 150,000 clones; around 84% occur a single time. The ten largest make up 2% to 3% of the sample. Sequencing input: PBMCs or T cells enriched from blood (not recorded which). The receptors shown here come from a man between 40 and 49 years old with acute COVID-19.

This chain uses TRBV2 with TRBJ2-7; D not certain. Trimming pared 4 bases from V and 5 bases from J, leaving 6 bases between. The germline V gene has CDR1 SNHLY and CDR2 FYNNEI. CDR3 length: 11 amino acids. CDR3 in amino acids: CASSVWHEQYF. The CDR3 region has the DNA TGTGCCAGCAGTGTTTGGCACGAGCAGTACTTC.

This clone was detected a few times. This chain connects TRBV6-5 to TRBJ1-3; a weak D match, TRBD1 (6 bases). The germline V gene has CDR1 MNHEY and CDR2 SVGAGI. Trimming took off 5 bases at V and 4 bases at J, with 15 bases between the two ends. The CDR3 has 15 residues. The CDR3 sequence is CASSTGGARGNTIYF. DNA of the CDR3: TGTGCCAGCAGTACCGGGGGGGCGCGGGGAAACACCATATATTTT.

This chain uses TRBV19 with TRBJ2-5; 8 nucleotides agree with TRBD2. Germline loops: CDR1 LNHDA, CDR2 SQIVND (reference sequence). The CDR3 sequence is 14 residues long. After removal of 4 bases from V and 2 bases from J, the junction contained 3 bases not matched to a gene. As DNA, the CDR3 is TGTGCCAGTAGTACGACTAGCGCACAAGAGACCCAGTACTTC. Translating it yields CASSTTSAQETQYF.

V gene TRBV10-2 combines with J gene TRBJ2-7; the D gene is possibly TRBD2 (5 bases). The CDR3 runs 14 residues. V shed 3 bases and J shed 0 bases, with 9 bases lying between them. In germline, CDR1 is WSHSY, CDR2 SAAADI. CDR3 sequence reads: CASSEGGFSYEQYF. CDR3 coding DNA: TGCGCCAGCAGTGAAGGAGGATTCTCCTACGAGCAGTACTTC.

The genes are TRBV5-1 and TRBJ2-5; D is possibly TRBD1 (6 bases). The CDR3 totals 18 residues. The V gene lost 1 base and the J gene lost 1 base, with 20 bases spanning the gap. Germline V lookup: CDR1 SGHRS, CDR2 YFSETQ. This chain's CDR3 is CASSLQVPTTGSQETQYF. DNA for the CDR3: TGCGCCAGCAGCTTGCAAGTCCCGACGACAGGATCCCAAGAGACCCAGTACTTC.

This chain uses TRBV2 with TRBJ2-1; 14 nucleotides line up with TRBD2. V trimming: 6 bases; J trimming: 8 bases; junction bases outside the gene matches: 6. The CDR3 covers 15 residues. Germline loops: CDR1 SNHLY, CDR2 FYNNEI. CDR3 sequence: CASSAGLAGEYEQFF. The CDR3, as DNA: TGTGCCAGCAGCGCGGGACTAGCGGGAGAGTATGAGCAGTTCTTC.

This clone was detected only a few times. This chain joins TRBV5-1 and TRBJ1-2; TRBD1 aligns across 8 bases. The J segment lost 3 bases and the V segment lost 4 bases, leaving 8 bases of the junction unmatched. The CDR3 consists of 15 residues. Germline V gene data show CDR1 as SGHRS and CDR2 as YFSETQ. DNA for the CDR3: TGCGCCAGCAGCCTACAGGGGGAAGGTCACTATGGCTACACCTTC. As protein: CASSLQGEGHYGYTF.

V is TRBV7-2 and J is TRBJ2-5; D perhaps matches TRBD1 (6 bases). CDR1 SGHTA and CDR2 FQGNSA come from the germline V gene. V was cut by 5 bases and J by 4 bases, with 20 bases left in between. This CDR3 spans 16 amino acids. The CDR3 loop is CASSVYPGTSGETQYF. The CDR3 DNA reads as TGTGCCAGCAGCGTCTACCCTGGGACATCTGGAGAGACCCAGTACTTC.

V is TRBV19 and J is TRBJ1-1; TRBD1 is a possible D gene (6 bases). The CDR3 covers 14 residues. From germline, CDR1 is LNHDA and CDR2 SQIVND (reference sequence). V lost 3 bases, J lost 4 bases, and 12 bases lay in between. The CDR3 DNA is TGTGCCAGTAGTATCCTGGTGGGGGCCACTGAAGCTTTCTTT. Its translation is CASSILVGATEAFF.

The DNA of the CDR3 is TGTGCCAGCAGTTCGGGCGCTAGCGGGGGCTACGAGCAGTACTTC. Translating it yields CASSSGASGGYEQYF. The chain links TRBV6-5 to TRBJ2-7; 10 positions match TRBD2. The CDR3 covers 15 residues. Germline lookup yields CDR1 MNHEY and CDR2 SVGAGI. V was clipped by 4 bases and J by 3 bases; unmatched bases: 6.

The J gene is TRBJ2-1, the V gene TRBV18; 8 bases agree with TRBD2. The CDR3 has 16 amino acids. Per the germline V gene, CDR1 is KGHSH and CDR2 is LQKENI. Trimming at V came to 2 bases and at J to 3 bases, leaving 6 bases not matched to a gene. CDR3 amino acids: CASSPTSGHYYNEQFF. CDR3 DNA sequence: TGTGCCAGCTCACCAACTAGCGGCCACTACTACAATGAGCAGTTCTTC.

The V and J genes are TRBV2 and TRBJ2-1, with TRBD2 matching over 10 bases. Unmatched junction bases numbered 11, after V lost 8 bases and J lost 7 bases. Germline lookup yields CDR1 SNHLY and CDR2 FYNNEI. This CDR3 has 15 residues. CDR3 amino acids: CASQKTSGLRNEQFF. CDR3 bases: TGTGCCAGCCAGAAGACTAGCGGGTTGAGGAATGAGCAGTTCTTC.

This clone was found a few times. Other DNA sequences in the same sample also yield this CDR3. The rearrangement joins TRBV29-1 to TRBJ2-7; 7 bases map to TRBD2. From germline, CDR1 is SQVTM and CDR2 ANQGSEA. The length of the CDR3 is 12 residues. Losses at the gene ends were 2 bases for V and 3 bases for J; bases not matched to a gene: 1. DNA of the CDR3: TGCAGCGTTGAACTAGCGGACTACGAGCAGTACTTC. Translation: CSVELADYEQYF.

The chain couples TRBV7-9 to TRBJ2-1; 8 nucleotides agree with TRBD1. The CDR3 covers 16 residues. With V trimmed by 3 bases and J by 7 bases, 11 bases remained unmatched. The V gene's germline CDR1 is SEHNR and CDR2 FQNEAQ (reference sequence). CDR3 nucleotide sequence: TGTGCCAGCAGCTTTATTGGGCAGGGGGCGCGAAATGAGCAGTTCTTC. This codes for CASSFIGQGARNEQFF.

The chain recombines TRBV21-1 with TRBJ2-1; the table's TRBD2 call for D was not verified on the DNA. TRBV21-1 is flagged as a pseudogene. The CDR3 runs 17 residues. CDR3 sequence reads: CASSTLRASGSMDEQFF. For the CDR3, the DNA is TGTGCCAGCAGCACTCTCAGGGCTAGCGGGAGTATGGATGAGCAGTTCTTC.

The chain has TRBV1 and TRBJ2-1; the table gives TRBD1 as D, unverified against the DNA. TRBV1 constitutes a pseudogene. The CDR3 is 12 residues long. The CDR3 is CTRAGGICEQFF. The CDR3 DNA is TGCACCAGGGCAGGGGGGATATGTGAGCAGTTCTTC.

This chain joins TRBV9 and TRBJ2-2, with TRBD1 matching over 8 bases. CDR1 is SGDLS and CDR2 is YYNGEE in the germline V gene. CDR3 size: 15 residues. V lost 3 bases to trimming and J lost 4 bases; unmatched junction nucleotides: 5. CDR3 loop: CASSGRTGITGELFF. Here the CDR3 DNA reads TGTGCCAGCAGCGGCCGGACAGGGATCACCGGGGAGCTGTTTTTT.

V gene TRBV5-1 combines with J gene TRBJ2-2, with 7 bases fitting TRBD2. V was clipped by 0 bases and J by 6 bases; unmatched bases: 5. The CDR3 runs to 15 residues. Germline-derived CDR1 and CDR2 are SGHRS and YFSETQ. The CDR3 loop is CASSLDGRGAGELFF. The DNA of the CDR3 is TGCGCCAGCAGCTTGGATGGTCGGGGGGCCGGGGAGCTGTTTTTT.

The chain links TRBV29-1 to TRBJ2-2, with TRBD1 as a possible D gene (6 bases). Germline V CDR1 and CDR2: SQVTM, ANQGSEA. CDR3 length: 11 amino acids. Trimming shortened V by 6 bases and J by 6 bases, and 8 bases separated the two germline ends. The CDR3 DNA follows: TGCAGCGTCTACAGGGCCGGGGAGCTGTTTTTT. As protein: CSVYRAGELFF.

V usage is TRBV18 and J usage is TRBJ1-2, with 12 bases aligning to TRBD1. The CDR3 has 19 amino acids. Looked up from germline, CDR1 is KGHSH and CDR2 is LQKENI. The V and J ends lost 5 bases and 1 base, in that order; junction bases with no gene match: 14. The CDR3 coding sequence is TGTGCCAGCTCAAGTACGGGACAGGGGGCCGGCTTTGATAACTATGGCTACACCTTC. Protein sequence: CASSSTGQGAGFDNYGYTF.

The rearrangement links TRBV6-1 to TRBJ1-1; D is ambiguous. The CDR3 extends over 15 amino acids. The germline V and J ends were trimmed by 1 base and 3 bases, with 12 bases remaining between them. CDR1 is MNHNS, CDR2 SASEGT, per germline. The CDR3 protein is CASSEDWGADTEAFF. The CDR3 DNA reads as TGTGCCAGCAGTGAAGATTGGGGAGCGGACACTGAAGCTTTCTTT.

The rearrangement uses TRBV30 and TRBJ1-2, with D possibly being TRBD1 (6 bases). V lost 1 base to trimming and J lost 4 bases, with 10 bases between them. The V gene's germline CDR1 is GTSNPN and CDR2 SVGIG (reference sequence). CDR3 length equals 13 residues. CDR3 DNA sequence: TGTGCCTGGAGTGAACAGGGCACCTATGGCTACACCTTC. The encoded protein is CAWSEQGTYGYTF.

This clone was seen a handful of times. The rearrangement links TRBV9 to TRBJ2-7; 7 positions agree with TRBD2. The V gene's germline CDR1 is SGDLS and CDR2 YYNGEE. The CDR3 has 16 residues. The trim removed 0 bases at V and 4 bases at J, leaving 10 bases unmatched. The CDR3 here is CASSVAISGMAYEQYF. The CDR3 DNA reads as TGTGCCAGCAGCGTAGCTATAAGCGGGATGGCTTACGAGCAGTACTTC.

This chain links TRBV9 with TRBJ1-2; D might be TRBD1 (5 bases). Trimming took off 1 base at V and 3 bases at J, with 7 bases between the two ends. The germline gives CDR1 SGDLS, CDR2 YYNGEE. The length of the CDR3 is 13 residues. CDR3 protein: CASSVQGHYGYTF. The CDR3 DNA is TGTGCCAGCAGCGTACAGGGCCACTATGGCTACACCTTC.

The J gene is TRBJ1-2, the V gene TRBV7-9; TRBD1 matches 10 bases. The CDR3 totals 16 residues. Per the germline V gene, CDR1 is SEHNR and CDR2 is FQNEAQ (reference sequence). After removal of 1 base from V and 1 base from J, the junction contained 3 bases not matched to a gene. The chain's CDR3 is CASSLGGTGDNYGYTF. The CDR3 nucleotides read TGTGCCAGCAGCTTAGGTGGGACAGGGGATAACTATGGCTACACCTTC.

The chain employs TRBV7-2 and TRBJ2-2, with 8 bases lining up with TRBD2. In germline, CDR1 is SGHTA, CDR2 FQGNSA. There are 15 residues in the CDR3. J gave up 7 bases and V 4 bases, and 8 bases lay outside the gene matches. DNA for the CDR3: TGTGCCAGCAGCTCGATCGGGGGGGCGGGCGGGGAGCTGTTTTTT. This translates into CASSSIGGAGGELFF.

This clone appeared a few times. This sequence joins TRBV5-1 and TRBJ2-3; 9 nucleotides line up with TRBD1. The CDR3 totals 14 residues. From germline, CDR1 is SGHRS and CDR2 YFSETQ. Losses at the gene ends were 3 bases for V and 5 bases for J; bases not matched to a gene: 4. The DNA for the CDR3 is TGCGCCAGCAGCTGGACAGGGGCTCTAGATACGCAGTATTTT. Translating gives CASSWTGALDTQYF.

As DNA, the CDR3 is TGTGCCAGCAGTGAAGCGCTTCAGGACAGAAATTCACCCCTCCACTTT. Its protein is CASSEALQDRNSPLHF. The chain links TRBV2 to TRBJ1-6; the D gene is possibly TRBD1 (6 bases). Germline CDR1 SNHLY, CDR2 FYNNEI. This CDR3 has 16 residues. Trimming took 0 bases from V and 7 from J, leaving 13 bases between them.

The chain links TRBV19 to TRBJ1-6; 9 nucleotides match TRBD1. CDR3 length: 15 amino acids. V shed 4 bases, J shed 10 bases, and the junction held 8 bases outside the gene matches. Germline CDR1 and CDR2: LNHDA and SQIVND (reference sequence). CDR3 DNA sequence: TGTGCCAGTAGTAATTGGGGACAGGGAGGGTCACCCCTCCACTTT. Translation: CASSNWGQGGSPLHF.

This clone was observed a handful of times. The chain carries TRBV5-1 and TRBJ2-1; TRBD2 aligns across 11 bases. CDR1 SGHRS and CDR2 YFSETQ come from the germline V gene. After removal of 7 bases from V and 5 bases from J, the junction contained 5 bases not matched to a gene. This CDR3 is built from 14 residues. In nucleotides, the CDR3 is TGCGCCAGCGGGTTAGCGGGAGGGAACAATGAGCAGTTCTTC. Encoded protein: CASGLAGGNNEQFF.

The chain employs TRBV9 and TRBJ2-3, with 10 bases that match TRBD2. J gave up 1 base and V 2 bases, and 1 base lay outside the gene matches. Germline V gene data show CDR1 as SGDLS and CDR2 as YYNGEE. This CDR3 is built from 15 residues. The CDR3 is CASSVGTSGTDTQYF. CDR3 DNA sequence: TGTGCCAGCAGCGTCGGGACTAGCGGCACAGATACGCAGTATTTT.